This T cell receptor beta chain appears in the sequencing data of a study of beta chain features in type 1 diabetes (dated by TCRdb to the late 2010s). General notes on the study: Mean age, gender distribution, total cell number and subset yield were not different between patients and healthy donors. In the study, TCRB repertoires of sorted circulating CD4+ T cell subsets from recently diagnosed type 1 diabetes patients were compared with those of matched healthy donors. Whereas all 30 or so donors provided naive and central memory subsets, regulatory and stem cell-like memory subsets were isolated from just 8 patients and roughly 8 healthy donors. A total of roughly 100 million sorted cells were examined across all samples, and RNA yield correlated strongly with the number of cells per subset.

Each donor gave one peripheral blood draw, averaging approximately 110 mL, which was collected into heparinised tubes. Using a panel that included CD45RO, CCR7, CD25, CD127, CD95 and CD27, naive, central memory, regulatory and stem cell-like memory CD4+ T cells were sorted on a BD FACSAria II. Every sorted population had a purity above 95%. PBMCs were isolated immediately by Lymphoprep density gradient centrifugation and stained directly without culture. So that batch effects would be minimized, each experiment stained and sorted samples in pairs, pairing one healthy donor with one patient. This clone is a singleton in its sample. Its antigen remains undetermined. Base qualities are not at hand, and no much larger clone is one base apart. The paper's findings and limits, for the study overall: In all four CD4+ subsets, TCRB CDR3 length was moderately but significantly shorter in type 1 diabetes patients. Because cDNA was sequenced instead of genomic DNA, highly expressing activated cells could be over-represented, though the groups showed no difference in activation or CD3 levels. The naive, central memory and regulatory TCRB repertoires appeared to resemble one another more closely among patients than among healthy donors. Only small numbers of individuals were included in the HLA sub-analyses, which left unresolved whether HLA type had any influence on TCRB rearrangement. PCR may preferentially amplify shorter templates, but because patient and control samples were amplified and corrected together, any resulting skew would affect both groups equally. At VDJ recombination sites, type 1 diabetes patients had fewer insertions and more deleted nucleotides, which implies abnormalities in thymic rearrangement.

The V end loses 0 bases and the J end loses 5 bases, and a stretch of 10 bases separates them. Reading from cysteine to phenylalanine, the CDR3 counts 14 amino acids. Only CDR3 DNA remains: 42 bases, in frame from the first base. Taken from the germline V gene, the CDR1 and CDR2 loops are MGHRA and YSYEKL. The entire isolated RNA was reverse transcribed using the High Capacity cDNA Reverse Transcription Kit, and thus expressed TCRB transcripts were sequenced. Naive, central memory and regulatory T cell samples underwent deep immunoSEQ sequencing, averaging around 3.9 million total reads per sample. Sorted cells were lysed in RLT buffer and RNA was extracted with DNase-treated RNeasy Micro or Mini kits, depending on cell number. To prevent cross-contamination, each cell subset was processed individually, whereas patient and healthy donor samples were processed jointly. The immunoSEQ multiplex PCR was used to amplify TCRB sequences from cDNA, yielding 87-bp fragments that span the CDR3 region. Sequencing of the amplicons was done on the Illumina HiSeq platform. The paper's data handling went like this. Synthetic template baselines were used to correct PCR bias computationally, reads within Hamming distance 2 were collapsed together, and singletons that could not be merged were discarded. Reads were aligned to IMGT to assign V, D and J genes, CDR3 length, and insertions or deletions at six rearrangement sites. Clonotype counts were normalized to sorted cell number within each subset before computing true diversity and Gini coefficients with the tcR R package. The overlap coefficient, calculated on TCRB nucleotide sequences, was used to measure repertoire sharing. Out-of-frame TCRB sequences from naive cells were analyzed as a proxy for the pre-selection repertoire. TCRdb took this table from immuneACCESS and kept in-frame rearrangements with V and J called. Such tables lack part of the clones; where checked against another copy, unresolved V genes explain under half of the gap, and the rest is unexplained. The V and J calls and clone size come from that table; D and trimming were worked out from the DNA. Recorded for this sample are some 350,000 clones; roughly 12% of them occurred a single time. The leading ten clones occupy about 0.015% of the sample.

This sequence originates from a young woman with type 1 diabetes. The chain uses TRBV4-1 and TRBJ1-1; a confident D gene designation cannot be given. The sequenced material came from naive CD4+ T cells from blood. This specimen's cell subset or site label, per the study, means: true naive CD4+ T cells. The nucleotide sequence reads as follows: TGCGCCAGCAGCCAAGACGGGAGGATGACTGAAGCTTTCTTT. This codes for CASSQDGRMTEAFF.